The 10 T cell receptor beta chains presented below share a single source sample, sequenced in a study of STAT5B mutations in CD4+ large granular lymphocyte leukemia. The repertoire was sequenced with immunoSEQ multiplex PCR; TCRdb's copy has only in-frame clones and lacks some. The data hold 37,000 or so clones, with approximately 88% observed a single time. The sample comprised CD4+ T cells from blood buffy coats. The receptor source for this set is a human donor in good health.

The chain links TRBV5-1 to TRBJ2-3; TRBD1 matches 8 bases. Germline V gene sequence: CDR1 SGHRS, CDR2 YFSETQ. This CDR3 contains 15 residues. J lost 3 bases, V lost 0 bases, and 3 bases had no gene match. The CDR3 DNA sequence: TGCGCCAGCAGCTTGGAACAGGGGGGTACAGATACGCAGTATTTT. It translates to CASSLEQGGTDTQYF. Filled out from reference TRBV5-1 and TRBJ2-3, the complete variable domain reads KAGVTQTPRYLIKTRGQQVTLSCSPISGHRSVSWYQQTPGQGLQFLFEYFSETQRNKGNFPGRFSGRQFSNSRSEMNVSTLELGDSALYLCASSLEQGGTDTQYFGPGTRLTVL.

This clone was recorded only once. The chain is built from TRBV10-2 and TRBJ2-7; a weak D match, TRBD1 (6 bases). The CDR3 loop spans 15 amino acids. Trimming removed 3 bases from V and 1 base from J, with 13 bases in between. Germline V gene lookup returns CDR1 WSHSY and CDR2 SAAADI. CDR3 DNA sequence: TGCGCCAGCAGTGAAGGCAGGGGCCAATCCTACGAGCAGTACTTC. Its protein product is CASSEGRGQSYEQYF.

This chain's CDR3 is CASSQDRFSNEQFF. The CDR3 DNA follows: TGCGCCAGCAGCCAAGATCGGTTCTCGAATGAGCAGTTCTTC. The chain couples TRBV4-3 to TRBJ2-1; D unresolved. Germline V gene sequence: CDR1 LGHNA, CDR2 YSLEER. Trimming stripped 0 bases from V and 7 bases from J, with 10 bases between. This CDR3 region has 14 residues.

The CDR3 bases are TGTGCCAGCTCGCAAGTGACAGCAACTAATGAAAAACTGTTTTTT. It codes for CASSQVTATNEKLFF. J is TRBJ1-4 and V is TRBV18; D perhaps matches TRBD1 (5 bases). Germline CDR1 and CDR2: KGHSH and LQKENI. The length of the CDR3 is 15 residues. The V and J ends lost 6 bases and 0 bases respectively, with 11 bases between them.

The chain employs TRBV28 and TRBJ1-2, with 7 bases aligning to TRBD1. Germline V gene data show CDR1 as MDHEN and CDR2 as SYDVKM. Trimming removed 4 bases from V and 4 bases from J; junction bases left unmatched: 3. The CDR3 has 13 residues. In DNA form, the CDR3 reads TGTGCCAGCAGTTCCACAGGGGTCTATGGCTACACCTTC. This gives the protein CASSSTGVYGYTF.

This rearrangement joins TRBV4-2 to TRBJ1-4; D unclear. V dropped 1 base and J dropped 5 bases, with 8 bases sitting between them. Per germline, CDR1 LGHNA and CDR2 YNFKEQ. This CDR3 region has 14 residues. CDR3: CASSQGSGNEKLFF. DNA of the CDR3: TGTGCCAGCAGCCAAGGCAGTGGGAATGAAAAACTGTTTTTT.

This clone was seen only a few times. This chain connects TRBV10-3 to TRBJ2-7; TRBD1 matches at 7 bases. The CDR3 totals 13 residues. V lost 6 bases, J lost 4 bases, and 6 bases stayed unmatched. Germline lookup yields CDR1 ENHRY and CDR2 SYGVKD. CDR3 residues: CAISQQGMYEQYF. CDR3 nucleotides: TGTGCCATCAGCCAACAGGGGATGTACGAGCAGTACTTC.

V and J are TRBV7-9 and TRBJ2-1, with D tentatively TRBD1 (6 bases). The length of the CDR3 is 14 residues. V was pared by 0 bases and J by 7 bases, with 10 bases between. CDR1 and CDR2 (germline): SEHNR, FQNEAQ (reference sequence). The CDR3 nucleotides read TGTGCCAGCAGCTTAGCGGGGGCCTGGAATGAGCAGTTCTTC. Its protein product is CASSLAGAWNEQFF.

The table lists this clone with a few counts. The chain links TRBV29-1 to TRBJ1-2, with D possibly TRBD1 on 6 matching bases. Looked up from germline, CDR1 is SQVTM and CDR2 is ANQGSEA. CDR3 length: 12 residues. V was cut by 4 bases and J by 4 bases, with 10 bases left in between. CDR3 sequence: CSVAGQLYGYTF. The CDR3 DNA reads as TGCAGCGTTGCAGGACAGCTCTATGGCTACACCTTC.

J is TRBJ2-6 and V is TRBV5-8; D not certain. Germline V CDR1 and CDR2: SGHTS, YDEGEE. The CDR3 sequence is 16 residues long. The V end was cut by 2 bases, the J end by 0 bases, with 9 bases between. CDR3 in amino acids: CASSLSENSGANVLTF. In DNA, the CDR3 is TGTGCCAGCAGCTTAAGCGAAAACTCTGGGGCCAACGTCCTGACTTTC.